This T cell receptor beta chain was found in a study of T-cell reconstitution after alpha-beta-depleted transplantation in children. The CDR3 loop spans 14 amino acids. Looked up from germline, CDR1 is SGHRS and CDR2 is YFSETQ. The V gene end was trimmed by 4 bases and the J gene end by 5 bases; junction bases not matched to a gene: 7. This clonotype was detected ten times or more. Unique molecular identifiers were incorporated into the prepared TCRbeta library. TCRdb redid the calling of the PCR reads with MiXCR, one entry per CDR3 protein. This sample has 240,000 or so distinct CDR3 sequences, with around 12% found just once.

The chain is built from TRBV5-1 and TRBJ1-1; TRBD1 matches 8 bases. The source was PBMCs from the stem cell graft donor, collected from the stem cell graft. This TCR was recovered from a human donor who donated a stem cell graft to a child with acute lymphoblastic leukemia. For the CDR3, the DNA is TGCGCCAGCAGCGTAGGACAGGGTAGAACTGAAGCTTTCTTT. Amino acid sequence: CASSVGQGRTEAFF.